One T cell receptor (beta chain) is described in this entry. Its target is not known. Germline values: CDR1 SGHAT, CDR2 FQDESV (reference sequence). There are 15 residues in the CDR3. V was pared by 1 base and J by 3 bases, with 12 bases between. This sample is part of a study of glioma-infiltrating T cells. General study findings and limits: Tissue-blood divergence was below expectation in non-neoplastic patients, above in gliomas.

TCR alpha and beta CDR3 regions were amplified from RNA using iRepertoire nested multiplex PCR. One-step reverse transcription and amplification started from about 100-400 ng of tissue mRNA or PBMC total RNA. One entry per CDR3 protein results from TCRdb running MiXCR on the multiplex PCR reads. The sample has over 120,000 distinct CDR3 sequences, around 42% seen once. This TCR was sampled from a human donor with low-grade glioma or glioblastoma, undergoing nonglioma brain surgery, or in good health (not recorded which). Sequenced sample: glioma tissue, nonneoplastic brain tissue, or PBMCs (not recorded which). J is TRBJ2-5 and V is TRBV11-1; TRBD1 is a possible D gene (6 bases). The CDR3 DNA is TGTGCCAGCAGCTTAGTATCCTACAGGGAAGAGACCCAGTACTTC. Translated: CASSLVSYREETQYF.